The entry below gives a single T cell receptor (beta chain) sequence along with its context. The CDR3 is 15 residues long. J was trimmed by 3 bases and V by 4 bases; bases with no gene match: 8. Germline-derived CDR1 and CDR2 are MNHNS and SASEGT. This sample was included in a study of shared clonotypes between healthy human individuals. Study summary: The study enrolled a couple of women and a few men aged 18 to 49.

Profiled with immunoSEQ multiplex PCR; TCRdb holds only in-frame clones, not every one. Of roughly 1 million clones listed, around 74% are singletons. Naive CD45RA+ and memory CD45RA-negative subsets were split from CD4+ cells. This TCR was recovered from a man aged 18-30 years in good health. The genes are TRBV6-1 and TRBJ1-2; 7 bases are a match to TRBD1. Specimen: memory CD4+ T cells sorted from blood. Described subset: CD45RA-negative fraction. CDR3 region: CASSGQGWFDYGYTF. In DNA, the CDR3 is TGTGCCAGCAGTGGACAGGGTTGGTTCGACTATGGCTACACCTTC.